A selection of T cell receptor beta chains follows, all from one sample in a study of PD-1 blockade in classical Hodgkin lymphoma. Sequencing was performed with immunoSEQ multiplex PCR; in TCRdb, only in-frame clones are kept and a portion is missing. The sample has fewer than 40,000 clones, around nine tenths seen once. The sequencing sample was made of CD4+ T cells from blood. The receptors were gathered from a human donor with classical Hodgkin lymphoma. CDR3s include the opening cysteine and the closing phenylalanine or tryptophan. The order of the fields is D gene, J gene, clone size, V gene, CDR3 DNA, CDR3 protein. A D gene is named only where the DNA matches it firmly. Not every row has a clone size; where given, it reads once, few, many or a size class.

>TRBD2|TRBJ2-1|-|TRBV5-4
TGTGCCAGCAGCTTGAGGGGTTTCGCGGCGGGAGGCCGCTCCTACAATGAGCAGTTCTTC
CASSLRGFAAGGRSYNEQFF
>-|TRBJ2-2|-|TRBV15
TGCGCCACCAGCAGGAACACAGTTACCGGGGAGCTGTTTTTT
CATSRNTVTGELFF
>-|TRBJ2-1|-|TRBV11-2
TGTGCCAGCAGCTTACTAGCCCGCTCCTACAATGAGCAGTTCTTC
CASSLLARSYNEQFF
>-|TRBJ2-1|-|TRBV7-3
TGTGCCAGCAGCTTAAGGGCCTACAATGAGCAGTTCTTC
CASSLRAYNEQFF
>-|TRBJ2-7|-|TRBV7-8
TGTGCCAGCAGCTTAGACCGAACCTACGAGCAGTACTTC
CASSLDRTYEQYF
>TRBD2|TRBJ2-1|-|TRBV7-2
TGTGCCAGCAGCTGGACTAGCGGGACCGATAAGAGCTCCTACAATGAGCAGTTCTTC
CASSWTSGTDKSSYNEQFF
>TRBD1|TRBJ1-3|-|TRBV5-1
TGCGCCAGCAGCTTGACGACAGGGGGAAACACCATATATTTT
CASSLTTGGNTIYF
>-|TRBJ1-3|few|TRBV7-9
TGTGCCAGCAGCTTAGACAGCGGAAACACCATATATTTT
CASSLDSGNTIYF
>-|TRBJ2-7|-|TRBV28
TGTGCCAGCAGTTCCCCAGCGGACATGTCCTACGAGCAGTACTTC
CASSSPADMSYEQYF
>-|TRBJ1-3|-|TRBV18
TGTGCCAGCTCACCACGACAGGCGAGCTCTGGAAACACCATATATTTT
CASSPRQASSGNTIYF
>-|TRBJ2-5|-|TRBV7-6
TGTGCCAGCAGCTTTAACGGGAACTCAGAGACCCAGTACTTC
CASSFNGNSETQYF
>-|TRBJ1-1|-|TRBV2
TGTGCCAGCAGTGTTGGGGAGCGAGGGGAGGGCACTGAAGCTTTCTTT
CASSVGERGEGTEAFF
>-|TRBJ2-1|-|TRBV11-2
TGTGCCAGCAGCCTGAGATCTGGCGGGGCGCCCTACAATGAGCAGTTCTTC
CASSLRSGGAPYNEQFF
>TRBD1|TRBJ1-1|once|TRBV2
TGTGCCAGCAGTGAAGGGACAGGGAGGGGCACTGAAGCTTTCTTT
CASSEGTGRGTEAFF
>TRBD2|TRBJ2-1|-|TRBV6-5
TGTGCCAGCAGTTCGAGCGGGAGTAGGGGCGTCGGGCAGTTCTTC
CASSSSGSRGVGQFF
>TRBD2|TRBJ2-7|few|TRBV9
TGTGCCAGCAGCCCTAGCGGGGATTTCTACGAGCAGTACTTC
CASSPSGDFYEQYF
>-|TRBJ1-2|-|TRBV4-2
TGTGCCAGCAGCCAACCTGACAGTAACTATGGCTACACCTTC
CASSQPDSNYGYTF
>-|TRBJ1-6|-|TRBV6-6
TGTGCCGCGGGGGCAGGGAGTTCACCCCTCCACTTT
CAAGAGSSPLHF
>-|TRBJ1-2|-|TRBV6-1
TGTGCCAGCAGGCCGGACGGGTTTAACTATGGCTACACCTTC
CASRPDGFNYGYTF
>-|TRBJ1-1|-|TRBV18
TGTGCCAGCTCACCACTCGGAGGAGTAGAAGCTTTCTTT
CASSPLGGVEAFF
>-|TRBJ2-7|-|TRBV6-1
TGTGCCAGCAGTGAAGGGGCGAGGGTCGAGAATTTC
CASSEGARVENF
>-|TRBJ1-1|-|TRBV7-8
TGTGCCAGCAGCTTAGTTCCGGACACTGAAGCTTTCTTT
CASSLVPDTEAFF
>TRBD1|TRBJ2-3|-|TRBV10-1
TGCGCCAGGGACAGGGGGGGGAATACGCAGTATTTT
CARDRGGNTQYF
>-|TRBJ2-7|-|TRBV7-8
TGTGCCTCCCGGGGCAGAGCCTACGAGCAGCACTTC
CASRGRAYEQHF
>-|TRBJ2-2|-|TRBV12-5
TGTGCTAGTGGTTTGTTCAGCTTCGGGGAGCTGTTTTTT
CASGLFSFGELFF
>TRBD2|TRBJ2-2|-|TRBV7-2
TGTGCCAGCAGCCCGGGACTAGCGGCCGGGGAGCTGTTTTTT
CASSPGLAAGELFF
>TRBD2|TRBJ2-3|-|TRBV2
TGTGCCAGCAGGGCCCGGACTAGCGGGGGCGGGGATACGCAGTATTTT
CASRARTSGGGDTQYF
>-|TRBJ1-2|-|TRBV18
TGTGCCAGCTCACCACTCCGGTCGACGGGGCCGCATTCCTTC
CASSPLRSTGPHSF
>-|TRBJ1-2|-|TRBV6-5
TGTGCCAGCAGCTCGGGTCTTAACTATGGCTACACCTTC
CASSSGLNYGYTF
>-|TRBJ2-7|-|TRBV9
TGTGCCAGCAGCCCCGCCCAGTACGAGCAGTACTTC
CASSPAQYEQYF
>TRBD2|TRBJ2-1|-|TRBV7-2
TGTGCCAGCAGCTTAGTGGGACTACAAAAGCTCTACAATGAGCAGTTCTTC
CASSLVGLQKLYNEQFF
>-|TRBJ1-5|-|TRBV2
TGTGCCAGCAGCCAAGACAGCGGCAATCAGCCCCAGCATTTT
CASSQDSGNQPQHF
>-|TRBJ2-7|-|TRBV27
TGTGCCAGCAGTTTCAGGGGGGAATCTTCCTACGAGCAGTACTTC
CASSFRGESSYEQYF
>-|TRBJ1-4|-|TRBV9
TGTGCCAGCAGCTCGAGGACACTGCCATATGAAAAACTGTTTTTT
CASSSRTLPYEKLFF
>-|TRBJ1-1|-|TRBV27
TGTGCCAGCGCCCCCGTCCGGACTGAAGCTTTCTTT
CASAPVRTEAFF
>-|TRBJ2-4|-|TRBV10-3
TGTGCCATCAGTGAGGTGGTACGGACGGTGGAAAACATTCAGTACTTC
CAISEVVRTVENIQYF
>-|TRBJ1-2|-|TRBV28
TGTGCCAGCAGTTTATGGATTCTAGAGGCACTCGGTAACTATGGCTACACCTTC
CASSLWILEALGNYGYTF
>TRBD1|TRBJ2-3|-|TRBV10-3
TGTGCCATTCTCCGGGACAGGGCGACACAGGATACGCAGTATTTT
CAILRDRATQDTQYF
>-|TRBJ2-1|-|TRBV18
TGTGCCAGCTCACCAGGGGGGGGCCACAATGAGCAGTTCTTC
CASSPGGGHNEQFF
>-|TRBJ1-1|-|TRBV27
TGTGCCAGCGGGCGACTGAACACTGAAGCTTTCTTT
CASGRLNTEAFF
>-|TRBJ1-1|-|TRBV5-1
TGCGCCAGCAGCTTTGGACATAAGAACACTGAAGCTTTCTTT
CASSFGHKNTEAFF
>-|TRBJ1-2|-|TRBV6-1
TGTGCCAGCAGGGATACTGCTGGCTACACCTTC
CASRDTAGYTF
>-|TRBJ2-7|-|TRBV19
TGTGCCAGTAGTGCTGGCGGCTCCTACGAGCAGTACTTC
CASSAGGSYEQYF
>-|TRBJ2-3|-|TRBV5-1
TGCGCCAGCAGCTTGGGAACGGCCCCGGATACGCAGTATTTT
CASSLGTAPDTQYF
>-|TRBJ2-2|once|TRBV7-2
TGTGCCAGCAGCTTAGAACAGGGAGGGACCGGGGAGCTGTTTTTT
CASSLEQGGTGELFF
>-|TRBJ2-7|-|TRBV6-6
TGTGCCAGCAGGGATAGCGGTATAAGCGAGCAGTACTTC
CASRDSGISEQYF
>TRBD2|TRBJ2-5|-|TRBV5-6
TGTGCCAGCAGCTCGGGACCTGGGACTAGCGGGGGGTACCAAGAGACCCAGTACTTC
CASSSGPGTSGGYQETQYF
>-|TRBJ1-2|-|TRBV2
TGTGCCAGCAGTGAGACAGGTTATGGCTACACCTTC
CASSETGYGYTF
>TRBD2|TRBJ2-5|-|TRBV5-1
TGCGCCAGCAGCACGGGGACTAAGGAGACCCAGTACTTC
CASSTGTKETQYF
>-|TRBJ2-7|-|TRBV25-1
TGTGCCGGAGCCTTGCGGGCGTCCTACGAGCAGTACTTC
CAGALRASYEQYF
>-|TRBJ2-3|-|TRBV19
TGTGCCAGTAGTATGGGACGGGGTACAGATACGCAGTATTTT
CASSMGRGTDTQYF
>-|TRBJ1-1|-|TRBV5-4
TGTGCCAGCAGCTTGGGTGCCAGAGAGAACACTGAAGCTTTCTTT
CASSLGARENTEAFF
>-|TRBJ1-1|-|TRBV5-1
TGCGCCAGCAGCTTGGCCTTGACAGCCACTCGGACTGAAGCTTTCTTT
CASSLALTATRTEAFF